This TCR beta chain was obtained from a study of OX40 agonist ivuxolimab in advanced cancers. Study-level background: Every 2 weeks, ivuxolimab was infused into the patients intravenously at between 0.01 and 10 mg/kg. Study-level results: Within 6 weeks, CD4+ and CD8+ blood T cells expanded clonally at 0.1 to 3.0 mg/kg. Among T cells, CD8+ cells averaged more expanded clones than CD4+ cells.

The table came from immunoSEQ multiplex PCR; TCRdb's copy has only in-frame clones and leaves some out. Counted here are 95,000 to 110,000 clones, approximately 90% occurring once; the ten biggest clones make up 0.95% to 1.5%. Autoimmune disease history or systemic immunosuppression barred patients. Comment on this clone: Its antigen is currently unknown.

The CDR3 is made up of 13 amino acids. With 3 bases removed from V and 1 base from J, the gap between germline ends came to 6 bases. Germline V CDR1 and CDR2: SNHLY, FYNNEI. The chain has TRBV2 and TRBJ1-1, with unresolved D. This receptor was identified in an adult with an advanced solid tumor such as melanoma, head and neck, liver or kidney cancer. The sequencing used CD4+ or CD8+ T cells sorted from blood, collected in a trial of the OX40 agonist ivuxolimab. The CDR3: CASSDDANTEAFF. In DNA, the CDR3 is TGTGCCAGCAGTGACGACGCGAACACTGAAGCTTTCTTT.